This is a list of T cell receptor beta chains from one sample in a study of yellow fever vaccine responses in identical twins. TCRdb redid the calling of the RT-PCR reads with MiXCR, one entry per CDR3 protein. The table has 930 or so distinct CDR3 sequences, around 83% seen once; the top ten hold approximately 14%. The sequencing here drew on T cells from blood (PBMCs), unsorted or a sorted subset (not recorded which), taken before or after yellow fever vaccination (not recorded which). The receptors here all came from a female donor who received the yellow fever vaccine. The CDR3 runs from the conserved cysteine through the conserved F or W. Size is omitted from some rows. Given values are once, few, many or a class for expanded clones.

V: TRBV20-1; size: .; CDR3: CSARGTGGLMNEQFF
V: TRBV18; size: .; CDR3: CASSPGQGSTDTQYF
V: TRBV10-3; size: .; CDR3: CAISRGQGGSYGYTF
V: TRBV6-5; size: .; CDR3: CASSYRRQGVNYGYTF
V: TRBV10-1; size: .; CDR3: CASSESGRDSGNTIYF
V: TRBV4-2; size: .; CDR3: CASSQVDQSYEQYF
V: TRBV19; size: .; CDR3: CASSYQGGNYGYTF
V: TRBV7-9; size: .; CDR3: CASSSTQGVGTDTQYF
V: TRBV5-1; size: .; CDR3: CASRITRQNTGELFF
V: TRBV24-1; size: .; CDR3: CAIQDSANYGYTF
V: TRBV7-6; size: once; CDR3: CASSFKAGAVNEQFF
V: TRBV6-5; size: .; CDR3: CASSYSVGGHSYEQYF
V: TRBV11-1; size: .; CDR3: CASSLALVGTGELFF
V: TRBV11-2; size: .; CDR3: CASSSRLGQGLHEQFF
V: TRBV4-1; size: .; CDR3: CASKIGDGLWEKLFF
V: TRBV7-2; size: few; CDR3: CASSEVGVELFF
V: TRBV4-3; size: hyperexpanded; CDR3: CASSQEAESEAFF
V: TRBV10-1; size: .; CDR3: CASSNTGANTEAFF
V: TRBV20-1; size: few; CDR3: CSPLQVAGTPYNEQFF
V: TRBV7-9; size: .; CDR3: CASSPGGHNEQFF
V: TRBV6-1; size: .; CDR3: CASSPRGAGGHNEQFF
V: TRBV5-1; size: .; CDR3: CASSPGQPGDTQYF
V: TRBV10-1; size: .; CDR3: CASSETRSGYTF
V: TRBV7-6; size: .; CDR3: CASSFQGDSPLHF
V: TRBV7-3; size: .; CDR3: CASSFTNSFGNEQFF
V: TRBV6-5; size: .; CDR3: CASSYSRGGSSGNTIYF
V: TRBV4-3; size: .; CDR3: CASSQEPSQPQHF
V: TRBV11-1; size: .; CDR3: CASSLLPAVGGGNEQFF
V: TRBV30; size: .; CDR3: CAWQEGPEAFF
V: TRBV28; size: .; CDR3: CASSWAREVADTQYF
V: TRBV5-1; size: .; CDR3: CASSLALDTGELFF
V: TRBV6-5; size: .; CDR3: CASSYKSSFFNYGYTF
V: TRBV15; size: few; CDR3: CATSTGQNYEQYF
V: TRBV23-1; size: .; CDR3: CASSQGPTTNEKLFF
V: TRBV20-1; size: .; CDR3: CSASGGAVNEQFF